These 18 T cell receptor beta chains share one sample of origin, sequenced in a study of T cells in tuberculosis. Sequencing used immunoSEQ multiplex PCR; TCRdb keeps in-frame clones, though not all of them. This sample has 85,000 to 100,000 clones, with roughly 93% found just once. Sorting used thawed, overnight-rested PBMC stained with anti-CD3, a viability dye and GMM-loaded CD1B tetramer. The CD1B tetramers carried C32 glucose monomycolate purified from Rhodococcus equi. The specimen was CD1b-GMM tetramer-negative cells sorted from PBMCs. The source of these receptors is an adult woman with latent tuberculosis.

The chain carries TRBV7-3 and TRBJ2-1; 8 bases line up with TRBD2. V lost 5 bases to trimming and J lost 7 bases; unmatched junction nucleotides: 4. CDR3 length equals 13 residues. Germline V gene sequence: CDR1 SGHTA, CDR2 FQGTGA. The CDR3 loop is CASSPGGLNEQFF. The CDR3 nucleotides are TGTGCCAGCAGCCCGGGGGGGTTAAATGAGCAGTTCTTC.

In DNA, the CDR3 is TGTGCCAGCAGCAAAGAAGACTCCTCCGAATACTATGGCTACACCTTC. This encodes CASSKEDSSEYYGYTF. This chain uses TRBV21-1 with TRBJ1-2. TRBV21-1 is shown as a pseudogene. The CDR3 covers 16 residues.

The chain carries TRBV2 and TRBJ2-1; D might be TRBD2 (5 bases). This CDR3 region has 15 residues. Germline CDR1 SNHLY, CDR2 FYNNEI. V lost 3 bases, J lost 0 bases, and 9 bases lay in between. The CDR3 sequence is CASSEASLSYNEQFF. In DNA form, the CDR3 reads TGTGCCAGCAGTGAGGCTAGCCTCTCCTACAATGAGCAGTTCTTC.

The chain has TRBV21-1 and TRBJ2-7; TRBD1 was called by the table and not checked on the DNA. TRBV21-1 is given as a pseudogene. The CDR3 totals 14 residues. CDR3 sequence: CASSEQGSTYEQYV. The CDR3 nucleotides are TGTGCCAGCAGCGAACAGGGGAGTACCTACGAGCAGTACGTC.

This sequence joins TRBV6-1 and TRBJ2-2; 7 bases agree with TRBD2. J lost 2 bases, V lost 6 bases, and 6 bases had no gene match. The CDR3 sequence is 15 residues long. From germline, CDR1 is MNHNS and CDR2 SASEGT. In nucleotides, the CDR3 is TGTGCCAGCAGAGCCCGGGGGGTCAACACCGGGGAGCTGTTTTTT. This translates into CASRARGVNTGELFF.

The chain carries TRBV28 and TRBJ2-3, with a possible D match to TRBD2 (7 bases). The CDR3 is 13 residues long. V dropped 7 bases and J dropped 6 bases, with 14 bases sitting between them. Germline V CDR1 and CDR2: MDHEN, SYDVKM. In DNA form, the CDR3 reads TGTGCCAGCACCGGTGGGGGGGCTGATACGCAGTATTTT. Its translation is CASTGGGADTQYF.

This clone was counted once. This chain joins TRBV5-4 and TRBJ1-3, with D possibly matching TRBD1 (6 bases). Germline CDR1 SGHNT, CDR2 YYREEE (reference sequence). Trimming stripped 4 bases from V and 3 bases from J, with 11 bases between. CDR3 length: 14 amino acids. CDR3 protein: CASSLGTSGNTIYF. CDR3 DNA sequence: TGTGCCAGCAGCCTAGGGACAAGTGGAAACACCATATATTTT.

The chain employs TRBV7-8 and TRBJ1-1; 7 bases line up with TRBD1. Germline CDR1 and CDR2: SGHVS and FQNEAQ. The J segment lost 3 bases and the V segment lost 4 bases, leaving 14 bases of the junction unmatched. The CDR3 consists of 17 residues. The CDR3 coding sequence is TGTGCCAGCAGCTATGTACAGGGGCGAGGGGGTGACACTGAAGCTTTCTTT. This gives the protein CASSYVQGRGGDTEAFF.

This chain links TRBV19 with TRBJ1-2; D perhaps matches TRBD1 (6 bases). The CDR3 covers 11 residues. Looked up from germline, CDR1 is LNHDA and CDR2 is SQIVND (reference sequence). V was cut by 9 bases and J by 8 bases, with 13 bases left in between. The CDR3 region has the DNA TGTGCCAGCACTACAGGGTTGGGCTACACCTTC. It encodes CASTTGLGYTF. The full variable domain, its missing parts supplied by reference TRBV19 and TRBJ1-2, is DGGITQSPKYLFRKEGQNVTLSCEQNLNHDAMYWYRQDPGQGLRLIYYSQIVNDFQKGDIAEGYSVSREKKESFPLTVTSAQKNPTAFYLCASTTGLGYTFGSGTRLTVV.

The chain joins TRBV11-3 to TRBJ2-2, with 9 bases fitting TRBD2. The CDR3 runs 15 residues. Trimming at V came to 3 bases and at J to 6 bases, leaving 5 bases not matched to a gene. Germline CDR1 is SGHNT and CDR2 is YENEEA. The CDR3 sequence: CASSLAGGPSGELFF. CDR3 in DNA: TGTGCCAGCAGCTTGGCGGGGGGGCCATCCGGGGAGCTGTTTTTT. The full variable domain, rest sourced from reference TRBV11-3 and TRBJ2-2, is EAGVVQSPRYKIIEKKQPVAFWCNPISGHNTLYWYLQNLGQGPELLIRYENEEAVDDSQLPKDRFSAERLKGVDSTLKIQPAELGDSAVYLCASSLAGGPSGELFFGEGSRLTVL.

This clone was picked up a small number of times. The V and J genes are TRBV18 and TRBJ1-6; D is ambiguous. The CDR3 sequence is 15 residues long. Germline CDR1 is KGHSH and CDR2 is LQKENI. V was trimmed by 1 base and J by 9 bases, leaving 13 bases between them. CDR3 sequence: CASSPLSEAGSPLHF. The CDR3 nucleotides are TGTGCCAGCTCACCACTATCCGAGGCTGGTTCACCCCTCCACTTT. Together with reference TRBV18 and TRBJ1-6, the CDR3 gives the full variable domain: NAGVMQNPRHLVRRRGQEARLRCSPMKGHSHVYWYRQLPEEGLKFMVYLQKENIIDESGMPKERFSAEFPKEGPSILRIQQVVRGDSAAYFCASSPLSEAGSPLHFGNGTRLTVT.

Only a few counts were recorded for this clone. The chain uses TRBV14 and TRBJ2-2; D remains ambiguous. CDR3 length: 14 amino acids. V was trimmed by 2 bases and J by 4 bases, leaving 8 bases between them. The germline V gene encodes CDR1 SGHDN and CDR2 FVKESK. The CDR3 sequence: CASSQQIGTGELFF. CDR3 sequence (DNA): TGTGCCAGCAGCCAACAGATTGGCACCGGGGAGCTGTTTTTT.

CDR3 residues: CASSDPLAGNNEQFF. CDR3 DNA sequence: TGCGCCAGCAGTGACCCCCTCGCGGGGAACAATGAGCAGTTCTTC. The V and J genes are TRBV10-2 and TRBJ2-1; TRBD2 is a possible D gene (6 bases). The V gene's germline CDR1 is WSHSY and CDR2 SAAADI. V was pared by 3 bases and J by 5 bases, with 14 bases between. The CDR3 is made up of 15 amino acids.

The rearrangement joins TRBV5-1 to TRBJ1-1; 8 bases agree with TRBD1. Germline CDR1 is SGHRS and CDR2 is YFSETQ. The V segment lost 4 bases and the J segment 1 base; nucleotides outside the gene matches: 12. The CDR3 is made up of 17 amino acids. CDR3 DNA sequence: TGCGCCAGCAGCCCATACGGACAGGGTAGTTGGAACACTGAAGCTTTCTTT. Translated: CASSPYGQGSWNTEAFF.

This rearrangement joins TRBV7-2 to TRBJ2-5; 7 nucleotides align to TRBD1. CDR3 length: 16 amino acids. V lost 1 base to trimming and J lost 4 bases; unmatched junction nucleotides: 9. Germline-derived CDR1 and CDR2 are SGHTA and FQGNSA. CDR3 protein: CASSLGRIGGAETQYF. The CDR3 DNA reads TGTGCCAGCAGCTTAGGACGCATAGGGGGCGCAGAGACCCAGTACTTC.

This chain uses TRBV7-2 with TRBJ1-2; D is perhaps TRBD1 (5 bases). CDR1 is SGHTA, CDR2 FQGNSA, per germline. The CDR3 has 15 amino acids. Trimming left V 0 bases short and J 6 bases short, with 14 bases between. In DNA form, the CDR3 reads TGTGCCAGCAGCTTAGCGCTAAGTTGGGGGGATGGCTACACCTTC. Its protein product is CASSLALSWGDGYTF.

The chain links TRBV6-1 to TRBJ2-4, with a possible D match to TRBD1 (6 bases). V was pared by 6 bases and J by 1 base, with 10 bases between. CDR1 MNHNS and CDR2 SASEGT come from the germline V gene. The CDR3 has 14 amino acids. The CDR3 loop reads CASSHREAKNIQYF. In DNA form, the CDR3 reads TGTGCCAGCAGCCACAGGGAGGCCAAAAACATTCAGTACTTC.

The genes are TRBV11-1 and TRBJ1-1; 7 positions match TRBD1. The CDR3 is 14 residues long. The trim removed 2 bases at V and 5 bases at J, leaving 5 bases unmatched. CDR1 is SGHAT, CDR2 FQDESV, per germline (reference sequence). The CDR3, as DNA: TGTGCCAGCAGCTTACTTACAGGGGTTACTGAAGCTTTCTTT. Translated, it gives CASSLLTGVTEAFF.